The TCR beta chain under discussion was sequenced for a study of OX40 agonist ivuxolimab in advanced cancers. Across the study: The mean age was roughly 60 years, ranging from about 23 to 85, with 65% to 90% of participants male.

Some clones are missing from TCRdb's copy, which holds only in-frame ones; the method was immunoSEQ multiplex PCR. This sample yields more than 50,000 clones, of which just under 80% are seen a single time; around 2.5% belongs to the top ten. On cycle 4 day 1 and cycle 7 day 1, as well as at baseline, blood was sampled. The CDR3 loop spans 18 amino acids. V gave up 1 base and J gave up 0 bases, with 18 bases separating them. In germline, CDR1 is SEHNR, CDR2 FQNEAQ (reference sequence). The sequenced sample was CD4+ or CD8+ T cells sorted from blood, obtained in a trial of the OX40 agonist ivuxolimab. This TCR was sampled from an adult with an advanced solid tumor such as melanoma, head and neck, liver or kidney cancer. J is TRBJ2-5 and V is TRBV7-9; perhaps TRBD1 as D (6 bases). CDR3 DNA sequence: TGTGCCAGCAGCTTAGGGACAGACCCCCGACAGTACCAAGAGACCCAGTACTTC. Amino acid sequence: CASSLGTDPRQYQETQYF.